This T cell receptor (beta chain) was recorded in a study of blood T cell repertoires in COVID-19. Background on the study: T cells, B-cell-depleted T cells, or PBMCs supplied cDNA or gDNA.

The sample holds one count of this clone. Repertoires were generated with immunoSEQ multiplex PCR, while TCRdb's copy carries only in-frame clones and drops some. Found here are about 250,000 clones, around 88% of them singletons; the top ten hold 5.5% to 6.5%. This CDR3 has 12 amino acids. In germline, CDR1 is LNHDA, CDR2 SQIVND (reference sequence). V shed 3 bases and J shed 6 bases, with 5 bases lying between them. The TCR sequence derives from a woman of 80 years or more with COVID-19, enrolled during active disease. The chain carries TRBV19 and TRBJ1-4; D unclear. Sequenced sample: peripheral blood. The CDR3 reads CASSIQDEKLFF. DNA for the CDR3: TGTGCCAGTAGTATCCAGGATGAAAAACTGTTTTTT. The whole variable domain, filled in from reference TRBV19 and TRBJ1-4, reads DGGITQSPKYLFRKEGQNVTLSCEQNLNHDAMYWYRQDPGQGLRLIYYSQIVNDFQKGDIAEGYSVSREKKESFPLTVTSAQKNPTAFYLCASSIQDEKLFFGSGTQLSVL.